This T cell receptor (beta chain) was documented in a study of cytomegalovirus exposure and HLA in healthy donors. Study in general: The early release's HLA-typed donors yielded 80 million to 95 million unique TCRs.

PCR involved 60 Vbeta and 13 Jbeta primers. Authors' methods: A later analysis tallied tens of millions of unique TCR beta chains, roughly 11 million of them shared. Generated by immunoSEQ multiplex PCR, the TCRdb table keeps only in-frame clones and is missing some. V, J and clone size reflect that table, while D and trimming were determined from the DNA. There are some 170,000 clones in the sample; roughly four fifths occur only once, and over 4% lies in the top ten. The V gene's germline CDR1 is SGHNT and CDR2 YYREEE (reference sequence). The CDR3 runs 15 residues. Trimming removed 0 bases from V and 6 bases from J; junction bases left unmatched: 5. Of note for this clone: Its antigen remains unidentified.

Regarding the study as a whole: When analyzed later, a missense DCLRE1C variant was found to be linked to TCR beta V- and J-gene trimming.

This TCR was sampled from a man between 50 and 59 years old in good health and CMV-seropositive. The genes are TRBV5-4 and TRBJ2-1; 8 nucleotides align to TRBD2. The sequenced sample was PBMCs. The CDR3 DNA reads as TGTGCCAGCAGCTTGGTCCGGGGGGGTTTCAATGAGCAGTTCTTC. It translates to CASSLVRGGFNEQFF.